A single sample gave rise to the 3 T cell receptor beta chains below, sequenced in a study of cytotoxic CD8 clonotypes in ibrutinib-treated CLL. Repertoires were generated with immunoSEQ multiplex PCR, while TCRdb's copy carries only in-frame clones and drops some. The sample shows 60,000 to 65,000 clones, around three fifths of them seen only once. Sequenced here: PBMCs, sampled after 12 months of ibrutinib treatment. The receptor set was obtained from a human donor with chronic lymphocytic leukemia.

The V gene is TRBV4-2, the J gene TRBJ1-2, with TRBD1 matching over 9 bases. Trimming took 3 bases from V and 6 from J; bases not matched to a gene: 2. In germline, CDR1 is LGHNA, CDR2 YNFKEQ. CDR3 size: 13 residues. The CDR3 bases are TGTGCCAGCAGCCATACAGGGGGCGATGGCTACACCTTC. It encodes CASSHTGGDGYTF.

The J gene is TRBJ1-2, the V gene TRBV2; no definite D call. V was pared by 4 bases and J by 4 bases, with 10 bases between. CDR3 length: 13 amino acids. CDR1 and CDR2 (germline): SNHLY, FYNNEI. In DNA form, the CDR3 reads TGTGCCAGCAGTGGCCAGCGGGTCTATGGCTACACCTTC. This translates into CASSGQRVYGYTF.

This clone was seen more than once but under ten times. The V and J genes are TRBV12-5 and TRBJ2-7, with 12 bases fitting TRBD1. This CDR3 comprises 15 residues. Germline lookup yields CDR1 LGHNT and CDR2 FRNRAP. The junction had 8 bases not matched to a gene; V was cut back by 2 bases and J by 9 bases. Written as DNA, the CDR3 is TGTGCTAGTGGTTTGTTTACCGGGACAGGGGGCCTGCAGTACTTC. Amino acid sequence: CASGLFTGTGGLQYF.